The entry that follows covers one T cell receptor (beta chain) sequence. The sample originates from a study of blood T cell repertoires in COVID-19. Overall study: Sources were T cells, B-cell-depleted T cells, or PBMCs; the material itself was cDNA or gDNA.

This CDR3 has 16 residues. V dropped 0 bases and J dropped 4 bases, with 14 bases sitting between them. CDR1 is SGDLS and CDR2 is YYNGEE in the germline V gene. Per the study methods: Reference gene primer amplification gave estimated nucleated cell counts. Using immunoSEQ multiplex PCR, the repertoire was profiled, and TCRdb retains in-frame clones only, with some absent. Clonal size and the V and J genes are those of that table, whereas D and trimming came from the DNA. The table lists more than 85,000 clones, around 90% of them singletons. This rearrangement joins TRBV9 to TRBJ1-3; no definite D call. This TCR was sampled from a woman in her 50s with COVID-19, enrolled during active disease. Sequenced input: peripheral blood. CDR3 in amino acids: CASSVGSRHRGNTIYF. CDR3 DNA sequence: TGTGCCAGCAGCGTAGGGTCCAGGCATCGAGGAAACACCATATATTTT.